One sample yielded the 20 T cell receptor beta chains listed below, sequenced in a study of human T cells and chemical hapten exposure. Sample time point: healthy volunteer bleed at 6 weeks. Total RNA extraction was carried out from unfractionated whole blood. TCRdb passed the RACE reads through MiXCR, listing each CDR3 protein once. The table shows 30,000 to 40,000 distinct CDR3 sequences, with less than 5.5% occurring only once. Sample: whole blood. These receptors were taken from a human donor in good health. Some clones in this sample may be carry-over from other donors' samples.

This clonotype was recorded many times. The rearrangement links TRBV10-3 to TRBJ2-5; D ambiguous. V was cut by 0 bases and J by 0 bases, with 2 bases left in between. Germline values: CDR1 ENHRY, CDR2 SYGVKD. The CDR3 totals 13 residues. CDR3: CAISESYQETQYF. In nucleotides, the CDR3 is TGTGCCATCAGTGAGTCGTACCAAGAGACCCAGTACTTC.

CDR3 in DNA: TGCAGCGGGGGGCCCAGAGAAGAGACCCAGTACTTC. It translates to CSGGPREETQYF. This chain links TRBV29-1 with TRBJ2-5, with D perhaps TRBD1 (6 bases). The CDR3 sequence is 12 residues long. The V end was cut by 7 bases, the J end by 3 bases, with 12 bases between. Germline V CDR1 and CDR2: SQVTM, ANQGSEA.

This clonotype was seen many times. This chain uses TRBV12-3 or TRBV12-4 with TRBJ2-1; 15 bases are a match to TRBD2. The V segment lost 5 bases and the J segment 7 bases; nucleotides outside the gene matches: 3. The CDR3 is made up of 15 amino acids. CDR3 DNA sequence: TGTGCCAGCAGTCGGACTAGCGGGAGGGGGAATGAGCAGTTCTTC. Translation: CASSRTSGRGNEQFF.

The table lists this clonotype with many counts. The gene calls are TRBV10-3 and TRBJ2-6; 7 nucleotides agree with TRBD1. Trimming cost V 7 bases and J 0 bases; bases outside gene matches: 3. The CDR3 consists of 15 residues. Germline loops: CDR1 ENHRY, CDR2 SYGVKD. The CDR3 coding sequence is TGTGCCATCAAGGGACAGCTCTCTGGGGCCAACGTCCTGACTTTC. This sequence encodes CAIKGQLSGANVLTF.

Judged by abundance, this clonotype is medium-sized. The chain couples TRBV20-1 to TRBJ2-7; tentative D call: TRBD1 (5 bases). The CDR3 extends over 14 amino acids. Trimming took off 1 base at V and 6 bases at J, with 16 bases between the two ends. CDR1 is DFQATT, CDR2 SNEGSKA, per germline (reference sequence). CDR3 residues: CSARGGRDHGEQYF. Here the CDR3 DNA reads TGCAGTGCTAGAGGCGGCAGGGATCATGGCGAGCAGTACTTC.

This clonotype turned up a few times. V gene TRBV7-8 combines with J gene TRBJ1-4; D is ambiguous. The ends were cut back, 1 base at V and 8 bases at J, with 11 bases in the middle. Looked up from germline, CDR1 is SGHVS and CDR2 is FQNEAQ. The CDR3 is 14 residues long. CDR3 DNA: TGTGCCAGCAGCTTAGTCACCTCCCCCGAAAAACTGTTTTTT. It is translated as CASSLVTSPEKLFF.

There are many counts of this clonotype. This chain links TRBV5-1 with TRBJ2-7; D perhaps matches TRBD2 (5 bases). Looked up from germline, CDR1 is SGHRS and CDR2 is YFSETQ. There are 14 residues in the CDR3. The ends were cut back, 3 bases at V and 4 bases at J, with 14 bases in the middle. CDR3 amino acids: CASSSDSPIYEQYF. CDR3 DNA sequence: TGCGCCAGCAGCTCGGACTCCCCTATTTACGAGCAGTACTTC.

This clonotype was recorded many times. This chain links TRBV3-1 with TRBJ1-3; the match to TRBD1 covers 7 bases. V shed 4 bases, J shed 1 base, and the junction held 4 bases outside the gene matches. Germline V gene lookup returns CDR1 LGHDT and CDR2 YNNKEL (reference sequence). The CDR3 extends over 15 amino acids. CDR3 coding DNA: TGTGCCAGCAGCCGTCTACAGGGGTCTGGAAACACCATATATTTT. Its translation: CASSRLQGSGNTIYF.

This clonotype was detected ten times or more. The gene calls are TRBV7-2 and TRBJ2-2; TRBD2 aligns across 13 bases. Trimming removed 4 bases from V and 6 bases from J; junction bases left unmatched: 2. In germline, CDR1 is SGHTA, CDR2 FQGNSA. The CDR3 consists of 15 residues. CDR3 in amino acids: CASSSTSGGAGELFF. CDR3 DNA: TGTGCCAGCAGCTCAACTAGCGGGGGGGCCGGGGAGCTGTTTTTT.

This clonotype appeared many times. The rearrangement uses TRBV27 and TRBJ2-2; 12 nucleotides agree with TRBD2. With 6 bases clipped from V and 7 bases from J, the junction kept 6 bases outside the gene matches. The germline CDR1 and CDR2 sequences are MNHEY and SMNVEV (reference sequence). This CDR3 has 15 amino acids. The CDR3 region is CASSQTSGSLGELFF. CDR3 in DNA: TGTGCCAGCAGCCAGACTAGCGGGAGTCTCGGGGAGCTGTTTTTT.

This clonotype was seen once. The rearrangement links TRBV5-5 to TRBJ1-5; 7 bases match TRBD1. Germline CDR1 reads SGHKS; CDR2 reads YYEKEE (reference sequence). The J segment lost 0 bases and the V segment lost 0 bases, leaving 6 bases of the junction unmatched. The CDR3 covers 17 residues. This CDR3 reads CASSLAFGTASNQPQHF. DNA of the CDR3: TGTGCCAGCAGCTTGGCTTTCGGGACAGCTAGCAATCAGCCCCAGCATTTT.

This clonotype was seen a few times. The rearrangement links TRBV2 to TRBJ2-3, with D perhaps matching TRBD2 (6 bases). Germline values: CDR1 SNHLY, CDR2 FYNNEI. The CDR3 is 17 amino acids. The V end lost 1 base, the J end lost 1 base, and 15 bases lay between the germline ends. The CDR3 spells CASSEVLGGPGTDTQYF. The CDR3 nucleotides are TGTGCCAGCAGTGAAGTTCTAGGAGGGCCGGGCACAGATACGCAGTATTTT.

This clonotype has ten or more counts. CDR3 in DNA: TGTGCCAGCAGTGAATTCCCCCAGCCTAGCAATCAGCCCCAGCATTTT. As protein: CASSEFPQPSNQPQHF. The chain recombines TRBV6-1 with TRBJ1-5; D gene ambiguous. Trimming shortened V by 2 bases and J by 0 bases, and 11 bases separated the two germline ends. Germline lookup yields CDR1 MNHNS and CDR2 SASEGT. The CDR3 runs 16 residues.

The chain links TRBV19 to TRBJ1-1; D not certain. CDR1 and CDR2 from the germline V gene are LNHDA and SQIVND (reference sequence). This CDR3 is 12 amino acids long. DNA for the CDR3: TGTGGAGTGAAACGGACGAACACTGAAGCTTTCTTT. It is translated as CGVKRTNTEAFF.

Ten or more counts support this clonotype. This chain connects TRBV7-8 to TRBJ2-3; TRBD2 agrees at 9 bases. Germline V CDR1 and CDR2: SGHVS, FQNEAQ. This CDR3 contains 14 residues. V shed 5 bases, J shed 7 bases, and the junction held 7 bases outside the gene matches. CDR3 sequence: CASSRDLAGYTQYF. CDR3 DNA: TGTGCCAGCAGCCGCGATCTAGCGGGGTATACGCAGTATTTT.

The J gene is TRBJ1-5, the V gene TRBV4-2; D ambiguous. Per germline, CDR1 LGHNA and CDR2 YNFKEQ. The CDR3 contains 13 residues. V lost 3 bases, J lost 7 bases, and 10 bases lay in between. The CDR3 here is CASSQHSEQPQHF. The CDR3 bases are TGTGCCAGCAGCCAGCACAGTGAGCAGCCCCAGCATTTT.

This clonotype has a count of ten or more. The chain has TRBV9 and TRBJ2-3; 9 bases are shared with TRBD2. CDR3 size: 15 residues. With 4 bases clipped from V and 1 base from J, the junction kept 4 bases outside the gene matches. Germline V CDR1 and CDR2: SGDLS, YYNGEE. The CDR3 loop reads CASSQTSGRTDTQYF. The DNA of the CDR3 is TGTGCCAGCAGCCAGACTAGCGGACGCACAGATACGCAGTATTTT. Full variable domain (missing parts from reference TRBV9 and TRBJ2-3): DSGVTQTPKHLITATGQRVTLRCSPRSGDLSVYWYQQSLDQGLQFLIQYYNGEERAKGNILERFSAQQFPDLHSELNLSSLELGDSALYFCASSQTSGRTDTQYFGPGTRLTVL.

This clonotype was counted between two and nine times. The chain has TRBV20-1 and TRBJ1-5, with D possibly TRBD1 on 5 matching bases. From germline, CDR1 is DFQATT and CDR2 SNEGSKA (reference sequence). V lost 6 bases and J lost 7, with 16 bases in between. This CDR3 has 13 residues. This CDR3 reads CSARKGTEQPQHF. The CDR3 region has the DNA TGCAGTGCGAGGAAGGGGACGGAACAGCCCCAGCATTTT.

This clonotype was recorded many times. This chain joins TRBV7-2 and TRBJ2-3; 7 bases are shared with TRBD2. The CDR3 loop spans 15 amino acids. J gave up 1 base and V 5 bases, and 6 bases lay outside the gene matches. The germline V gene encodes CDR1 SGHTA and CDR2 FQGNSA. CDR3 nucleotide sequence: TGTGCCAGCAGCACCCGACTAGCAGGCACAGATACGCAGTATTTT. Translating gives CASSTRLAGTDTQYF.

This clonotype was detected many times. V gene TRBV10-3 combines with J gene TRBJ1-3; 7 bases agree with TRBD1. Germline values: CDR1 ENHRY, CDR2 SYGVKD. The trim removed 2 bases at V and 0 bases at J, leaving 1 base unmatched. The CDR3 contains 15 residues. The DNA for the CDR3 is TGTGCCATCAGTGAGGGGACAGTCTCTGGAAACACCATATATTTT. This sequence encodes CAISEGTVSGNTIYF.